Included here is one T cell receptor beta chain sequence, with context. As yet, its antigen is unknown. The sample comes from a study of a mutant IDH1 vaccine in newly diagnosed glioma. The V end lost 1 base, the J end lost 4 bases, and 11 bases lay between the germline ends. The CDR3 runs 15 residues. The germline V gene has CDR1 LGHNA and CDR2 YSLEER. Time point reported: week 11, during vaccination. The vaccine gave 300 ug of a 20-mer mutant IDH1 peptide subcutaneously per dose. Profiling relied on immunoSEQ multiplex PCR, and the TCRdb table lists in-frame clones only, not all of them. The sample holds 50,000 or so clones, roughly nine tenths seen once.

V is TRBV4-3 and J is TRBJ1-5, with D possibly being TRBD1 (5 bases). This clonotype was obtained from a man aged 45 to 65 with glioma. Sequencing was performed on PBMCs, taken from a glioma patient whose treatment included an IDH1 peptide vaccine. DNA for the CDR3: TGCGCCAGCAGCCAAGTTTATCAGGGAAATCAGCCCCAGCATTTT. Its translation: CASSQVYQGNQPQHF.